A selection of T cell receptor beta chains follows, all from one sample in a study of cytomegalovirus exposure and HLA in healthy donors. The method was immunoSEQ multiplex PCR; TCRdb's version includes in-frame clones alone and lacks a portion of them. This table has around 160,000 clones, around 68% appearing once. Sequencing was performed on PBMCs. The receptors stem from a middle-aged woman in good health and CMV-seropositive. The CDR3 runs from the conserved cysteine through the conserved F or W. The D gene is left open where the match is weak. Size tells how often a clone was seen (once, few, many) or the class of an expanded clone, and some rows leave it out.

V	J	D	size	CDR3	DNA
TRBV7-2	TRBJ2-2	TRBD1	-	CASSSDRAGELFF	TGTGCCAGCAGCAGCGACAGGGCCGGGGAGCTGTTTTTT
TRBV5-8	TRBJ1-6	-	-	CASSLGGVSYNSPLHF	TGTGCCAGCAGCTTAGGGGGAGTCTCCTATAATTCACCCCTCCACTTT
TRBV7-9	TRBJ1-1	TRBD1	-	CASSITGGAGEAFF	TGTGCCAGCAGCATCACAGGGGGCGCGGGTGAAGCTTTCTTT
TRBV11-2	TRBJ2-5	TRBD1	-	CASSLGTVQETQYF	TGTGCCAGCAGCCTAGGGACAGTACAAGAGACCCAGTACTTC
TRBV7-8	TRBJ2-5	-	-	CASSFGLPPRETQYF	TGTGCCAGCAGCTTTGGACTTCCGCCAAGGGAGACCCAGTACTTC
TRBV6-6	TRBJ1-4	-	-	CASSSATNEKLFF	TGTGCCAGCAGCAGTGCAACTAATGAAAAACTGTTTTTT
TRBV27	TRBJ2-3	-	-	CASSLSAGTDTQYF	TGTGCCAGCAGTTTATCGGCGGGCACAGATACGCAGTATTTT
TRBV2	TRBJ1-3	-	few	CASSETLTTGNTIYF	TGTGCCAGCAGTGAAACCCTCACAACAGGGAACACCATATATTTT
TRBV7-2	TRBJ1-5	-	-	CASSLSWDYGQPQHF	TGTGCCAGCAGCTTATCATGGGACTATGGGCAGCCCCAGCATTTT
TRBV18	TRBJ2-7	TRBD1	-	CASSPGTGLSYEQYF	TGTGCCAGCTCACCGGGGACAGGTCTTTCCTACGAGCAGTACTTC
TRBV6-5	TRBJ1-4	-	-	CASSYTPIEKLFF	TGTGCCAGCAGTTACACTCCCATCGAAAAACTGTTTTTT
TRBV14	TRBJ2-1	TRBD1	-	CASSQSGGGYNEQFF	TGTGCCAGCAGCCAATCAGGGGGCGGCTACAATGAGCAGTTCTTC
TRBV5-4	TRBJ1-1	-	-	CASSFGGRTEAFF	TGTGCCAGCAGCTTCGGGGGGCGTACTGAAGCTTTCTTT
TRBV5-1	TRBJ1-2	-	-	CASSLGTQGYGYTF	TGCGCCAGCAGCTTGGGTACGCAGGGCTATGGCTACACCTTC
TRBV11-2	TRBJ2-7	-	-	CASSLRMSSYEQYF	TGTGCCAGCAGCTTGAGGATGTCCTCCTACGAGCAGTACTTC
TRBV5-6	TRBJ1-2	TRBD1	few	CASRTQGANYGYTF	TGTGCCAGCAGAACTCAGGGGGCTAACTATGGCTACACCTTC
TRBV13	TRBJ2-7	TRBD1	few	CASSNRDRGIYEQYF	TGTGCCAGCAGCAACCGGGACAGGGGGATCTACGAGCAGTACTTC
TRBV6-5	TRBJ2-3	-	-	CASSYGVNTDTQYF	TGTGCCAGCAGTTACGGAGTTAACACAGATACGCAGTATTTT
TRBV6-5	TRBJ2-5	-	-	CASRRQTQETQYF	TGTGCCAGCAGGCGACAGACCCAAGAGACCCAGTACTTC
TRBV5-1	TRBJ1-1	-	-	CASSVTGNTEAFF	TGCGCCAGCAGCGTGACAGGGAACACTGAAGCTTTCTTT
TRBV7-7	TRBJ2-3	TRBD2	-	CASSLNLAGFADTQYF	TGTGCTAGCAGCCTAAACCTAGCGGGATTCGCAGATACGCAGTATTTT
TRBV4-3	TRBJ2-1	-	-	CASSQILAQYNEQFF	TGCGCCAGCAGCCAAATATTAGCGCAGTACAATGAGCAGTTCTTC
TRBV28	TRBJ2-7	TRBD1	-	CASSLGGTGGFEQYF	TGTGCCAGCAGTTTGGGAGGCACAGGGGGCTTCGAGCAGTACTTC
TRBV25-1	TRBJ2-7	-	once	CASSDSYEQYF	TGTGCCAGCAGTGACTCCTACGAGCAGTACTTC
TRBV6-6	TRBJ2-1	TRBD1	-	CASGVGTADEQFF	TGTGCCAGCGGGGTAGGGACAGCGGATGAGCAGTTCTTC
TRBV28	TRBJ2-3	-	-	CASSPNAYTGTQYF	TGTGCCAGCAGTCCTAATGCTTACACAGGTACGCAGTATTTT
TRBV5-6	TRBJ1-4	TRBD1	-	CASSPGQGGEKLFF	TGTGCCAGCAGCCCAGGACAGGGGGGTGAAAAACTGTTTTTT
TRBV5-7	TRBJ2-1	-	-	CASSKLQGSSYNEQFF	TGTGCCAGCAGCAAATTACAGGGCAGCTCCTACAATGAGCAGTTCTTC
TRBV5-1	TRBJ1-2	TRBD1	-	CASSRDRDGYTF	TGCGCCAGCAGCCGGGACAGGGATGGCTACACCTTC
TRBV13	TRBJ2-7	TRBD2	-	CASSSGLGEYEQYF	TGTGCCAGCAGCTCGGGACTAGGGGAGTACGAGCAGTACTTC
TRBV28	TRBJ1-3	-	-	CASAENTIYF	TGTGCCAGCGCGGAGAACACCATATATTTT
TRBV5-4	TRBJ2-7	-	-	CASSPGQGSVTYEQYF	TGTGCCAGCAGCCCCGGGCAGGGGAGCGTAACCTACGAGCAGTACTTC